These 21 T cell receptor beta chains came from one sample sequenced in a study of patients and donors after allogeneic stem cell transplantation. TCRdb reanalysed the RT-PCR reads using MiXCR and keeps one entry per CDR3 protein. Counted here are approximately 200,000 distinct CDR3 sequences, less than 45% occurring once; the ten biggest clones make up around 35%. Sequenced: blood, either unsorted or a sorted T cell fraction (not recorded which). These receptors came from a human donor who was either an allogeneic HSCT recipient or a stem cell or donor lymphocyte infusion donor (not recorded which). It is not recorded whose cells these are; they may come from a transplant donor.

The V call is TRBV5-6, the J call TRBJ2-3, with 10 nucleotides matching TRBD2. The junction had 3 bases not matched to a gene; V was cut back by 1 base and J by 1 base. Germline CDR1 and CDR2: SGHDT and YYEEEE. The CDR3 runs 16 residues. This CDR3 reads CASSLTGTSGTDTQYF. CDR3 coding DNA: TGTGCCAGCAGCTTGACCGGGACTAGCGGCACAGATACGCAGTATTTT.

This chain joins TRBV7-9 and TRBJ2-7; weak D call: TRBD1 (5 bases). The CDR3 has 12 residues. From germline, CDR1 is SEHNR and CDR2 FQNEAQ (reference sequence). Trimming shortened V by 9 bases and J by 0 bases, and 9 bases separated the two germline ends. The CDR3 DNA reads TGTGCCAGTAGGGGTCACTCCTACGAGCAGTACTTC. Protein: CASRGHSYEQYF.

This clonotype has more than one count but fewer than ten. J is TRBJ1-1 and V is TRBV5-1, with unresolved D. V gave up 0 bases and J gave up 0 bases, with 9 bases separating them. Germline CDR1 is SGHRS and CDR2 is YFSETQ. The CDR3 covers 15 residues. The CDR3 protein is CASSLDIGLNTEAFF. In DNA form, the CDR3 reads TGCGCCAGCAGCTTGGATATCGGGCTGAACACTGAAGCTTTCTTT.

The chain recombines TRBV13 with TRBJ2-7, with 11 bases fitting TRBD2. The V and J ends lost 4 bases and 3 bases, in that order; junction bases with no gene match: 8. CDR1 and CDR2 (germline): PRHDT, FYEKMQ (reference sequence). The CDR3 has 16 residues. CDR3 in amino acids: CASSSQLAGDLYEQYF. As DNA, the CDR3 is TGTGCCAGCAGCTCTCAACTAGCGGGAGATCTCTACGAGCAGTACTTC.

The sample holds a few counts of this clonotype. This chain connects TRBV15 to TRBJ2-7, with TRBD1 as a possible D gene (6 bases). Trimming left V 5 bases short and J 2 bases short, with 16 bases between. CDR1 is LNHNV and CDR2 is YYDKDF in the germline V gene (reference sequence). The CDR3 runs 15 residues. Written as DNA, the CDR3 is TGTGCCACCAGCGGTATTCCGACAGGTACCTACGAGCAGTACTTC. It yields the protein CATSGIPTGTYEQYF.

This clonotype was observed at least ten times. The CDR3 nucleotides read TGTGCCAGCAGCCCCGAAGGGAGGGCTGAAGCTTTCTTT. Amino acid sequence: CASSPEGRAEAFF. This chain links TRBV5-4 with TRBJ1-1; no clear D gene. Trimming took 4 bases from V and 6 from J, leaving 13 bases between them. This CDR3 contains 13 residues. The germline V gene has CDR1 SGHNT and CDR2 YYREEE (reference sequence).

The V gene is TRBV27, the J gene TRBJ2-3; perhaps D is TRBD1 or TRBD2 (5 bases each). CDR1 is MNHEY and CDR2 is SMNVEV in the germline V gene (reference sequence). V was shortened by 4 bases and J by 1 base, with 18 bases between the two germline ends. This CDR3 comprises 17 residues. The DNA of the CDR3 is TGTGCCAGCAGTTCGGCCCCGCTAATGGGGGGCACAGATACGCAGTATTTT. Translating gives CASSSAPLMGGTDTQYF.

J is TRBJ1-1 and V is TRBV18, with D maybe TRBD1 (6 bases). Deletions cut 6 bases from V and 3 bases from J, with 14 bases between. CDR3 size: 14 residues. CDR1 is KGHSH and CDR2 is LQKENI in the germline V gene. Here the CDR3 DNA reads TGTGCCAGCTCCCCGAAAGGGGGTGACACTGAAGCTTTCTTT. Residues: CASSPKGGDTEAFF.

The rearrangement links TRBV7-9 to TRBJ1-2; D gene unclear. V gave up 10 bases and J gave up 7 bases, with 16 bases separating them. This CDR3 comprises 12 residues. The V gene's germline CDR1 is SEHNR and CDR2 FQNEAQ (reference sequence). The CDR3 spells CATPVEGLGYTF. CDR3 sequence (DNA): TGTGCCACCCCGGTAGAAGGGCTTGGCTACACCTTC.

This clonotype has more than one count but fewer than ten. The chain recombines TRBV4-2 with TRBJ2-1; TRBD2 might be the D (6 bases). The CDR3 loop spans 17 amino acids. In germline, CDR1 is LGHNA, CDR2 YNFKEQ. V lost 0 bases and J 1 base, leaving 13 bases between the germline ends. The CDR3 region is CASSQDGGGNSYNEQFF. CDR3 bases: TGTGCCAGCAGCCAAGATGGCGGCGGGAATTCCTACAATGAGCAGTTCTTC.

The chain combines TRBV13 with TRBJ2-3; TRBD2 matches at 9 bases. Germline V lookup: CDR1 PRHDT, CDR2 FYEKMQ (reference sequence). The CDR3 sequence is 14 residues long. The junction had 3 bases not matched to a gene; V was cut back by 6 bases and J by 2 bases. CDR3 sequence reads: CASSSGLATDTQYF. CDR3 nucleotides: TGTGCCAGCAGTTCGGGACTAGCCACAGATACGCAGTATTTT.

The chain couples TRBV12-3 or TRBV12-4 to TRBJ1-5; D remains ambiguous. The CDR3 is 12 amino acids. The V end lost 7 bases, the J end lost 6 bases, and 10 bases lay between the germline ends. In DNA form, the CDR3 reads TGTGCCAGCACCTCTAATGGTCAGCCCCAGCATTTT. This gives the protein CASTSNGQPQHF.

This clonotype turned up a few times. This chain uses TRBV12-3 or TRBV12-4 with TRBJ1-5; the D gene is possibly TRBD1 (5 bases). CDR3 length equals 15 residues. Between the trimmed V and J ends, which lost 3 bases and 5 bases, there was a span of 14 bases. CDR3 nucleotides: TGTGCCAGCAGTTTGGGCGTCGGGGGAGATCAGCCCCAGCATTTT. It yields the protein CASSLGVGGDQPQHF.

V is TRBV4-1 and J is TRBJ1-4, with D perhaps matching TRBD1 (6 bases). The CDR3 has 15 amino acids. V was shortened by 0 bases and J by 4 bases, with 9 bases between the two germline ends. The germline gives CDR1 MGHRA, CDR2 YSYEKL. This chain's CDR3 is CASSQDGGGNEKLFF. As DNA, the CDR3 is TGCGCCAGCAGCCAAGACGGGGGCGGTAATGAAAAACTGTTTTTT.

This chain joins TRBV7-2 and TRBJ1-2; D gene ambiguous. Trimming removed 5 bases at V and 4 bases at J, with 17 bases between. Germline V gene lookup returns CDR1 SGHTA and CDR2 FQGNSA. The CDR3 sequence is 15 residues long. The CDR3 here is CASSPTFGRGYGYTF. The CDR3 bases are TGTGCCAGCAGCCCCACTTTCGGGCGGGGCTATGGCTACACCTTC.

This clonotype was counted between two and nine times. The chain combines TRBV4-2 with TRBJ2-3, with D tentatively TRBD2 (5 bases). Germline-derived CDR1 and CDR2 are LGHNA and YNFKEQ. Between the trimmed V and J ends, which lost 0 bases and 3 bases, there was a span of 10 bases. The CDR3 has 15 residues. The DNA of the CDR3 is TGTGCCAGCAGCCAAGATGGGAGTACAACAGATACGCAGTATTTT. Encoded protein: CASSQDGSTTDTQYF.

V is TRBV7-2 and J is TRBJ2-1; D may correspond to TRBD1 or TRBD2 (6 bases each). The V gene's germline CDR1 is SGHTA and CDR2 FQGNSA. The V end was cut by 5 bases, the J end by 5 bases, with 19 bases between. The CDR3 runs to 16 residues. The CDR3 loop reads CASSPRPGAGNNEQFF. DNA of the CDR3: TGTGCCAGCAGCCCCCGACCGGGGGCGGGGAACAATGAGCAGTTCTTC. Looking up the rest from reference TRBV7-2 and TRBJ2-1 gives the full variable domain: GAGVSQSPSNKVTEKGKDVELRCDPISGHTALYWYRQSLGQGLEFLIYFQGNSAPDKSGLPSDRFSAERTGGSVSTLTIQRTQQEDSAVYLCASSPRPGAGNNEQFFGPGTRLTVL.

This clonotype has more than one count but fewer than ten. The V gene is TRBV27, the J gene TRBJ1-1; TRBD1 agrees at 10 bases. V was clipped by 3 bases and J by 6 bases; unmatched bases: 7. The CDR3 totals 15 residues. CDR1 and CDR2 (germline): MNHEY, SMNVEV (reference sequence). CDR3 sequence (DNA): TGTGCCAGCAGTTTTACCGGGACAGGGGATTCTGAAGCTTTCTTT. The encoded protein is CASSFTGTGDSEAFF.

The V call is TRBV7-9, the J call TRBJ1-1; tentative D call: TRBD1 (6 bases). Germline V gives CDR1 SEHNR, CDR2 FQNEAQ (reference sequence). CDR3 size: 15 residues. Trimming stripped 3 bases from V and 1 base from J, with 12 bases between. CDR3 in DNA: TGTGCCAGCAGCTTGGGTACAGGGCCGAACACTGAAGCTTTCTTT. Protein product: CASSLGTGPNTEAFF. Together with reference TRBV7-9 and TRBJ1-1, the CDR3 gives the full variable domain: DTGVSQNPRHKITKRGQNVTFRCDPISEHNRLYWYRQTLGQGPEFLTYFQNEAQLEKSRLLSDRFSAERPKGSFSTLEIQRTEQGDSAMYLCASSLGTGPNTEAFFGQGTRLTVV.

This clonotype was picked up a small number of times. This rearrangement joins TRBV28 to TRBJ1-1; D is ambiguous. Germline CDR1 is MDHEN and CDR2 is SYDVKM. This CDR3 region has 10 residues. For the CDR3, the DNA is TGTGCAACGCAGAACACTGAAGCTTTCTTT. Its translation is CATQNTEAFF.

In its sample, this clonotype was seen many times. The chain carries TRBV11-3 and TRBJ2-1; D may be TRBD2 (6 bases). Germline V gene sequence: CDR1 SGHNT, CDR2 YENEEA. This CDR3 has 15 residues. V was clipped by 5 bases and J by 7 bases, with 18 bases between them. The CDR3 spells CASSPAGGTGNEQFF. CDR3 sequence (DNA): TGTGCCAGCAGCCCGGCAGGAGGGACGGGAAATGAGCAGTTCTTC.